One TCR beta chain is described in this entry. Its antigen is unknown. Per-nucleotide qualities are absent, and no much larger clonotype sits a single base away. Libraries were prepared through the immunoSEQ multiplex PCR assay. In its TCRdb copy, this immuneACCESS table keeps in-frame sequences only and misses some clones. Where compared with another copy, unresolved V genes explain less than half of these, and the others have no known cause. The sample records about 61,000 clones, around 97% of which are singletons. The top ten hold around 0.19% of the sample. V has 5 bases trimmed and J has 6 bases trimmed; junction bases matching no gene number 10. Reading the germline V gene gives CDR1 SGHVS and CDR2 FNYEAQ. Spanning cysteine to phenylalanine, the CDR3 consists of 16 amino acids. CDR3 DNA only is kept here, 48 bases in frame from base 1. The record originates from a study of technical replicates of blood from a few donors (dated by TCRdb to about 2017).

This sequence uses TRBV7-6 and TRBJ2-7; 13 junctional bases match TRBD2. Source material: T cells isolated from PBMCs. The TCR sequence derives from a human donor in good health. The CDR3 here reads CASSQGLAGRAREQYF. The DNA reads as follows: TGTGCCAGCAGCCAGGGACTAGCGGGGCGGGCGCGCGAGCAGTACTTC.